What follows describes a single T cell receptor (beta chain). Using immunoSEQ multiplex PCR, the repertoire was profiled, and TCRdb retains in-frame clones only, with some absent. The table records about 67,000 clones, 87% of them present only once. This specimen comes from a study of OX40 agonist ivuxolimab in advanced cancers. Specimen: CD4+ or CD8+ T cells sorted from blood, collected in a trial of the OX40 agonist ivuxolimab. The clonotype comes from an adult with an advanced solid tumor such as melanoma, head and neck, liver or kidney cancer.

The CDR3 DNA follows: TGTGCCAGCAGCCCAGGACTAGCGGGGGCCCCGCAGTATTTT. This gives the protein CASSPGLAGAPQYF. The chain combines TRBV7-3 with TRBJ2-3; 13 positions agree with TRBD2. The V gene's germline CDR1 is SGHTA and CDR2 FQGTGA. CDR3 length: 14 amino acids. V lost 5 bases and J lost 10; bases outside the gene matches: 6.